The clone carrying this T cell receptor (beta chain) turned up a few times. Its antigen is currently unknown. The source of the sample is a study of response to subunit inactivated influenza vaccine. MiXCR, run by TCRdb on the RT-PCR reads, gives a single entry per CDR3 protein. This sample carries 400,000 to 650,000 distinct CDR3 sequences, about 7.2% of them seen once, and the ten largest clones take around 13%. Trimming at V came to 0 bases and at J to 5 bases, leaving 6 bases not matched to a gene. CDR3 length: 16 residues. Germline values: CDR1 DFQATT, CDR2 SNEGSKA (reference sequence). Study-wide results and limits: Authors suggested each seasonal flu vaccination may recruit only limited numbers of new T cells.

The rearrangement uses TRBV20-1 and TRBJ2-2; 10 bases match TRBD2. The specimen was PBMCs from blood, collected around 25 months after vaccination. This clonotype was obtained from a man aged 50-75 years who received an inactivated influenza vaccine. CDR3 in amino acids: CSARDRKAGGTGELFF. CDR3 nucleotides: TGCAGTGCTAGAGATCGTAAAGCGGGAGGGACCGGGGAGCTGTTTTTT.